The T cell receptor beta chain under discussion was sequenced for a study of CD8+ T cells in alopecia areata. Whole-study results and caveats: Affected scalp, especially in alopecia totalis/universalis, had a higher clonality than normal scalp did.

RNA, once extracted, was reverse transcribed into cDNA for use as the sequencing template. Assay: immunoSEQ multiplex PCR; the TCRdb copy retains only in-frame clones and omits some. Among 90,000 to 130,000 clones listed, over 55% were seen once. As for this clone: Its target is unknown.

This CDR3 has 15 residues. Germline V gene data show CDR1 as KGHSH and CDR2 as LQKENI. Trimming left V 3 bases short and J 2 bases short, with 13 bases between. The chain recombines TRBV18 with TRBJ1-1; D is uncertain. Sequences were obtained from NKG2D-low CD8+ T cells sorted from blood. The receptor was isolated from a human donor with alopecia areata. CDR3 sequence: CASSPYQSRNTEAFF. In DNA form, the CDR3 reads TGTGCCAGCTCACCCTACCAATCACGTAACACTGAAGCTTTCTTT.